The 12 T cell receptor beta chains reported below all come from one sample, sequenced in a study of regulatory T cells in long-lasting Graves disease. The sample's time point: persistent/refractory GD, antithyroid drugs over 5 years with positive TRAb. Extracted RNA from PBMCs served as the source of the TCR library. The TCR beta library used iRepertoire HTBI primers with Arm-PCR amplification of CDR3. A single record per CDR3 protein comes from TCRdb applying MiXCR to the multiplex PCR reads. The data show more than 350,000 distinct CDR3 sequences, 20% to 25% seen once. The material was peripheral blood mononuclear cells (PBMCs), obtained when the disease was refractory, from a patient treated with antithyroid drugs. These receptors were collected from a female donor with Graves disease.

The genes are TRBV10-3 and TRBJ1-1; D remains unclear. Trimming pared 6 bases from V and 0 bases from J, leaving 11 bases between. This CDR3 contains 14 residues. Looked up from germline, CDR1 is ENHRY and CDR2 is SYGVKD. CDR3 protein: CAIRPGPMNTEAFF. Written as DNA, the CDR3 is TGTGCCATCAGGCCCGGGCCCATGAACACTGAAGCTTTCTTT.

The chain joins TRBV7-9 to TRBJ1-2; 7 bases line up with TRBD1. This CDR3 contains 14 residues. V was clipped by 5 bases and J by 0 bases; unmatched bases: 3. CDR1 is SEHNR, CDR2 FQNEAQ, per germline (reference sequence). The CDR3 nucleotides read TGTGCCAGCAGCATCGGGACAGCTAACTATGGCTACACCTTC. Translated, it gives CASSIGTANYGYTF. Together with reference TRBV7-9 and TRBJ1-2, the CDR3 gives the full variable domain: DTGVSQNPRHKITKRGQNVTFRCDPISEHNRLYWYRQTLGQGPEFLTYFQNEAQLEKSRLLSDRFSAERPKGSFSTLEIQRTEQGDSAMYLCASSIGTANYGYTFGSGTRLTVV.

This clonotype was seen only a few times. The V gene is TRBV20-1, the J gene TRBJ2-7; 8 positions agree with TRBD2. Trimming cost V 2 bases and J 0 bases; bases outside gene matches: 3. CDR1 is DFQATT and CDR2 is SNEGSKA in the germline V gene (reference sequence). The CDR3 sequence is 14 residues long. The CDR3 spells CSARHSGSSYEQYF. The CDR3 region has the DNA TGCAGTGCTAGACACAGCGGGAGCTCCTACGAGCAGTACTTC.

The rearrangement uses TRBV20-1 and TRBJ1-4; weak D call: TRBD1 (6 bases). Trimming left V 6 bases short and J 3 bases short, with 14 bases between. This CDR3 spans 14 amino acids. Germline CDR1 and CDR2: DFQATT and SNEGSKA (reference sequence). Here the CDR3 reads CSAKTGYPNEKLFF. The CDR3 bases are TGCAGTGCCAAAACAGGGTATCCTAATGAAAAACTGTTTTTT.

This clonotype was seen ten or more times. This chain connects TRBV2 to TRBJ2-5; 7 nucleotides agree with TRBD1. The CDR3 consists of 15 residues. The ends lost 2 bases at V and 4 bases at J; junction bases unmatched: 7. Germline CDR1 reads SNHLY; CDR2 reads FYNNEI. CDR3 sequence reads: CASSERQGQVETQYF. CDR3 bases: TGTGCCAGCAGTGAACGACAGGGTCAGGTAGAGACCCAGTACTTC.

This chain connects TRBV28 to TRBJ1-6, with 8 bases fitting TRBD1. CDR1 and CDR2 from the germline V gene are MDHEN and SYDVKM. V shed 5 bases, J shed 4 bases, and the junction held 7 bases outside the gene matches. This CDR3 contains 16 residues. In nucleotides, the CDR3 is TGTGCCAGCAGTCCCCGGGACAGGACATATAATTCACCCCTCCACTTT. Translated, it gives CASSPRDRTYNSPLHF.

The chain has TRBV27 and TRBJ1-1; D may be TRBD1 (6 bases). V was cut by 6 bases and J by 6 bases, with 14 bases left in between. The length of the CDR3 is 13 residues. Germline V gene lookup returns CDR1 MNHEY and CDR2 SMNVEV (reference sequence). CDR3 nucleotides: TGTGCCAGCAGGAAGGGGGGGCGGCCTGAAGCTTTCTTT. Translated, it gives CASRKGGRPEAFF.

This chain links TRBV29-1 with TRBJ1-1; unclear D gene. Trimming removed 2 bases at V and 5 bases at J, with 6 bases between. The CDR3 consists of 11 residues. Germline loops: CDR1 SQVTM, CDR2 ANQGSEA. CDR3 sequence: CSVESGTEAFF. The CDR3 DNA sequence: TGCAGCGTTGAATCTGGTACTGAAGCTTTCTTT.

This clonotype was recorded a few times. The genes are TRBV3-1 and TRBJ2-2; TRBD1 matches at 11 bases. With V trimmed by 3 bases and J by 4 bases, 10 bases remained unmatched. The CDR3 runs 18 residues. CDR1 and CDR2 from the germline V gene are LGHDT and YNNKEL (reference sequence). Here the CDR3 DNA reads TGTGCCAGCAGCCACCAAGCCTGGACAGGGGGCTTCACCGGGGAGCTGTTTTTT. It translates to CASSHQAWTGGFTGELFF. The full variable domain, rest sourced from reference TRBV3-1 and TRBJ2-2, is DTAVSQTPKYLVTQMGNDKSIKCEQNLGHDTMYWYKQDSKKFLKIMFSYNNKELIINETVPNRFSPKSPDKAHLNLHINSLELGDSAVYFCASSHQAWTGGFTGELFFGEGSRLTVL.

This clonotype was seen repeatedly, ten times or more. The chain joins TRBV29-1 to TRBJ2-7; TRBD1 or TRBD2 may be the D gene (5 bases each). V was shortened by 7 bases and J by 4 bases, with 17 bases between the two germline ends. The CDR3 loop spans 13 amino acids. Germline V gene data show CDR1 as SQVTM and CDR2 as ANQGSEA. CDR3 in DNA: TGCAGCGCTATGAATCGGGGCAGATACGAGCAGTACTTC. It specifies CSAMNRGRYEQYF.

There are a few counts of this clonotype. CDR3 DNA sequence: TGTGCCACCCACGCGAGGGAAGCGCACGGGGAGCTGTTTTTT. Its translation: CATHAREAHGELFF. The chain joins TRBV10-3 to TRBJ2-2; perhaps TRBD2 as D (5 bases). Germline V gene sequence: CDR1 ENHRY, CDR2 SYGVKD. This CDR3 comprises 14 residues. The ends were cut back, 10 bases at V and 7 bases at J, with 19 bases in the middle.

This clonotype was counted many times. J is TRBJ2-2 and V is TRBV15, with 8 bases identical to TRBD1. Trimming cost V 1 base and J 5 bases; bases outside gene matches: 3. The CDR3 covers 15 residues. Germline V gives CDR1 LNHNV, CDR2 YYDKDF (reference sequence). CDR3 in amino acids: CATSRGGQGTGELFF. CDR3 DNA: TGTGCCACCAGCAGAGGCGGACAGGGAACCGGGGAGCTGTTTTTT.